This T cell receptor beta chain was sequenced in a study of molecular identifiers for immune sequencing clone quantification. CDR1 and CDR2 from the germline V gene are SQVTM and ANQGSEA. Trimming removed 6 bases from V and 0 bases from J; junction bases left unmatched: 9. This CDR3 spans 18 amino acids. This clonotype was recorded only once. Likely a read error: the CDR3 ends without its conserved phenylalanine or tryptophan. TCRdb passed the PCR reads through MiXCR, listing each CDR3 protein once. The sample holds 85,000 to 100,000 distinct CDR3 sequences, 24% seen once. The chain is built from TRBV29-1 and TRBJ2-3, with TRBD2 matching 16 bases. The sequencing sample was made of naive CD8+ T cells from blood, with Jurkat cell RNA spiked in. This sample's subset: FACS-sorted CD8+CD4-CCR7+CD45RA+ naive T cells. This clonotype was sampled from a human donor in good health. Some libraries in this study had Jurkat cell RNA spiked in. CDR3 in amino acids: CSVQGLAGGPASTDTQYL. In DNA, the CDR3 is TGCAGCGTGCAGGGACTAGCGGGGGGGCCAGCTAGCACAGATACGCAGTATTTA.